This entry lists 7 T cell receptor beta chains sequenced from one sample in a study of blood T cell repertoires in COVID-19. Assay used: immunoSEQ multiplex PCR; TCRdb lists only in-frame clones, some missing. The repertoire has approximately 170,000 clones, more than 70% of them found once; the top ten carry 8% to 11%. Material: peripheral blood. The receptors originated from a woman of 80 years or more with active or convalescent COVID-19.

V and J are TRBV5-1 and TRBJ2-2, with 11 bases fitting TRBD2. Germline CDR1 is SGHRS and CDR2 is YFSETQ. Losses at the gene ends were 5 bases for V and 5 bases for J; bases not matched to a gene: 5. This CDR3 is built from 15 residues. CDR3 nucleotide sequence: TGCGCCAGCAGTCCCCTAGCGGGAGGAACCGGGGAGCTGTTTTTT. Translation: CASSPLAGGTGELFF.

The CDR3 reads CASSLLGTGANVLTF. The CDR3 DNA sequence: TGTGCCAGCAGTTTGTTGGGCACTGGGGCCAACGTCCTGACTTTC. The J gene is TRBJ2-6, the V gene TRBV28; D unresolved. The CDR3 runs 15 residues. The V and J ends lost 3 bases and 2 bases respectively, with 8 bases between them. Germline loops: CDR1 MDHEN, CDR2 SYDVKM.

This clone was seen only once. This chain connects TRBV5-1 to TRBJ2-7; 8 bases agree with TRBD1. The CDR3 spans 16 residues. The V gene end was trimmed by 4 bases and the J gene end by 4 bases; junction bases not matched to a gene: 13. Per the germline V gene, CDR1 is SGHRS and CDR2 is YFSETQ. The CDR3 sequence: CASSPAGTGSLYEQYF. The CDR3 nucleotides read TGCGCCAGCAGCCCAGCAGGGACAGGTTCCCTTTACGAGCAGTACTTC.

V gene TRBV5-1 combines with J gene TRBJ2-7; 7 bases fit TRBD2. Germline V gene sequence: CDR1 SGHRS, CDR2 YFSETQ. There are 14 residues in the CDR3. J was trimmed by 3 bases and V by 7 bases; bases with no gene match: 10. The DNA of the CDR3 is TGCGCCAGCGGCGGCGAAGCGGGGAACTACGAGCAGTACTTC. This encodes CASGGEAGNYEQYF.

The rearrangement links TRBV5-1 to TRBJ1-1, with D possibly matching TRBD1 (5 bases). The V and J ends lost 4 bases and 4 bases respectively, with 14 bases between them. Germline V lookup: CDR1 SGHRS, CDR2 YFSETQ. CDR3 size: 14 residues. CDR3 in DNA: TGCGCCAGCAGCGCTCCGGGGAGGGGCACTGAAGCTTTCTTT. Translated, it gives CASSAPGRGTEAFF.

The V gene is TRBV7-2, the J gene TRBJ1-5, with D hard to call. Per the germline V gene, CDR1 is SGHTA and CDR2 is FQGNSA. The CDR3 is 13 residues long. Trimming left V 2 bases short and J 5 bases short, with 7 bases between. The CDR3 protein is CASSLTQHQPQHF. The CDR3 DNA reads TGTGCCAGCAGCTTAACACAACATCAGCCCCAGCATTTT.

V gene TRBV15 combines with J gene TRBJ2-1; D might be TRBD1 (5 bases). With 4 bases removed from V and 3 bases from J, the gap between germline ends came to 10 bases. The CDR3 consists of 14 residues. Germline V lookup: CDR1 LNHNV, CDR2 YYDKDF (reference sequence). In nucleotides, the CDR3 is TGTGCCACCAGCAATACAGGAGACTACAATGAGCAGTTCTTC. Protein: CATSNTGDYNEQFF.